This TCR beta chain was identified during a study of cytomegalovirus exposure and HLA in healthy donors (dated by TCRdb to about 2017). Broadly, across the study: According to an earlier analysis of a few hundred of the donors, 150 million to 200 million T cells yielded over 100 million unique TCR beta sequences and approximately 280 Gb of sequence data. The study aimed to test whether cataloging public T cell receptors could reveal signatures of past pathogen exposure. All discovery cohort repertoires had been generated on a single sequencing platform. Both class I and class II loci were covered by HLA typing, at four-digit resolution. To study patterns of TCR occurrence, a later analysis re-analyzed previously published TCR beta repertoires from 666 donors and added high-resolution HLA genotyping. Rather than using new phenotypic data, the later analysis identified candidate immune exposures from TCR beta sequences and from how often those sequences occurred across donors. Of the roughly 400 genotyped donors, 65% to 90% were placed in the genetic ancestry cluster associated with self-reported Caucasian donors. To predict cytomegalovirus infection status, the study brought together high-throughput TCR immunosequencing, statistical association of individual TCRs with disease status, and machine learning. An earlier analysis of nearly 600 of the donors applied high-throughput TCR beta sequencing to assess whether each TCR beta V gene segment acted as functional or pseudogenic. Using immunosequencing, the study profiled T cell repertoires from around 670 subjects and related those repertoires to cytomegalovirus serostatus. About five DR-DQ haplotypes were treated as single units for association and clustering because of strong linkage in the cohort. A later genetic analysis took genome-wide SNP genotypes for about three fifths of the 666 donors and used that subset as a discovery cohort. An early release that covered roughly 600 HLA-typed donors contained around 330 gigabases of sequencing data and around 80 million unique TCR sequences. Besides the first cohort of 550 to 750 subjects, a separate validation cohort made up of 120 different subjects was used. Among roughly 400 genotyped donors of the cohort, an average of about 220,000 unique TCR beta nucleotide sequences was sequenced per donor, of which 15% to 20% were non-productive. Donor age, sex, ethnicity and CMV serostatus were compiled together with the repertoire data. The number of donors typed differed by locus, with 629-630 for A, B, C, DRB1 and DQB1, roughly 550 for DQA1, about 610 for DPA1, and around 430 for DPB1. Paper-wide results and their limitations: Most TCR sequences were seen in very few donors, while some public TCRs were found in many individuals. A cluster of highly shared sequence variants was judged likely to be a technical artifact of the sequencing pipeline. In a later analysis, HLA-associated TCR beta chains showed more clonal expansion and lower generation probabilities than non-associated chains that were equally common. A total of roughly 160 TCR beta chains were listed by the study as associated with cytomegalovirus. Several of the top co-occurrence clusters appeared to be linked to parvovirus B19, influenza, CMV and Epstein-Barr virus, according to a later analysis. In vitro tests confirmed that a few of the cytomegalovirus-associated TCR beta chains recognize cytomegalovirus antigens. Because counts were too low, about 15 rarely observed V segments, including chromosome 9 orphons, were left out of the earlier analysis of roughly 600 of the donors. Correlated functional status among segregating V segments might be attributable to linkage disequilibrium, but an unknown experimental factor could not be ruled out. The presence/absence analyses assumed that sequencing depth was roughly uniform across donors, and that assumption may not be true. For the cohort, immune exposure information was limited to CMV serostatus. In a later analysis, TCR association rates were found to vary across HLA loci, with the most associated TCRs seen for DRB1 alleles and the fewest for HLA-C alleles. The authors suggested that the approach could potentially be extended to other disease states and immunological phenotypes. Some IMGT-functional V segments, including TRBV6-2 and TRBV6-3, could not be told apart with the 87-base-pair reads, so those segments were excluded. Compared with the approximately 720-donor mean, donors in an Asian-associated ancestry cluster had fewer N-insertions in productive TCRs, according to a later genetic analysis. A later analysis found that most CMV-associated TCR beta chains appeared HLA-restricted, with HLA associations seemingly driven largely by CMV exposure. This cohort had only TCR beta chains sequenced, and the lack of alpha or paired-chain data limited which features could be detected. A later analysis associated about 18,000 TCR beta sequences with specific HLA alleles at a false discovery rate of 0.05. A further reported finding was that TCR beta sequences accurately predicted the HLA-A and HLA-B alleles for most subjects in the first cohort. Because HLA typing was unavailable for some donors at each locus, only the typed subset was used in association tests. When HLA alleles, especially DR and DQ, strongly co-occurred, attributing TCR associations to individual alleles was difficult. Broadly in line with IMGT annotations, most TCR beta V segments showed up in productive rearrangements about 87% or about 30% of the time in an earlier analysis of under 700 of the donors. An association between a missense DCLRE1C variant and V-gene and J-gene trimming of TCR beta chains was found in a later genetic analysis and replicated in an independent cohort. The classifier was reported to diagnose cytomegalovirus status with high specificity and sensitivity in both the original and validation cohorts.

Spanning cysteine to phenylalanine, the CDR3 consists of 15 amino acids. The only DNA kept is the CDR3, 45 bases in frame from the first base. V is pared back by 2 bases and J by 7 bases, with 12 bases lying between the germline termini. According to the germline V gene, CDR1 reads MNHEY and CDR2 reads SVGAGI. On this clone itself: No antigen is known for it. Base-call qualities are not available, and no considerably larger clone is one nucleotide away.

In total, roughly 670 healthy bone marrow donors made up the cohort. At the time of sampling, all cohort members were nominally healthy, though unrecorded immune exposures were likely present. The donor tested CMV seronegative and was one of the 352 seronegative cohort members. Every donor gave a peripheral blood sample, and the peripheral blood mononuclear cells from that sample were used for TCR beta sequencing. The Qiagen DNeasy Blood Extraction Kit was used to extract genomic DNA from the blood cell samples. Library creation used the immunoSEQ multiplex PCR assay. A mixture of 60 forward primers for TCR Vbeta segments and 13 reverse primers for TCR Jbeta segments was used in the multiplex PCR. The CDR3 region of rearranged TCR beta genes was amplified from genomic DNA with a multiplex PCR assay. The amplified TCR beta libraries were sequenced on the Illumina HiSeq System as 87-base-pair reads. As for how the authors treated the data: A later analysis counted about 76 million unique TCR beta chains across the roughly 700 repertoires, and roughly 11 million of these chains were shared by at least two donors. To remove PCR and sequencing errors, raw reads were error-corrected and collapsed into unique sequences using a nearest-neighbor algorithm that merged closely related sequences. Alignment of CDR3 sequences to IMGT reference sequences was used to assign V, D and J gene segments. Each retained sequence needed at least a six-nucleotide match to both a V gene segment and a J gene segment. A rearrangement counted as productive if the CDR3 had no stop codons and remained in frame with V and J, and every other rearrangement counted as non-productive. Following IMGT convention, CDR3 was defined as the stretch from the second conserved V-encoded cysteine to the conserved J-encoded phenylalanine. Sequences without an unambiguous match to a single V gene segment were excluded from the earlier analysis of a few hundred of the donors. An earlier analysis of fewer than 750 of the donors classified V segments as functional when productive rearrangements were above 56.7% and as segregating when the standard deviation between donors was above 5%. To diagnose cytomegalovirus status from the catalog of TCR beta chain sequences, a statistical classification framework was built. In a later analysis, TCR nucleotide sequences were compared against IMGT/GENE-DB human TR gene sequences so that V and J genes could be assigned. The TCRdist pipeline was used in a later analysis to assign CDR3 sequences and most-parsimonious VDJ recombination scenarios. In a later analysis, each TCR beta chain was defined by its CDR3 amino acid sequence together with its V-gene family, and reads without a unique V-gene family were excluded. In a later analysis, approximately 640 highly shared, low-generation-probability nucleotide sequences were removed to address suspected cross-contamination and a sequencing artifact. In a later analysis, a clonal expansion index for each public chain was calculated from normalized within-repertoire ranks of inferred template counts. Generation probabilities in a later analysis came from a VDJ recombination model fitted to out-of-frame rearrangements, and those results were checked against IGoR. In a later analysis, hypergeometric tests were used to score TCR-TCR, TCR-HLA and TCR-CMV co-occurrence, with a repertoire-size bias correction applied to TCR pairs. False discovery rates were estimated in a later analysis by permuting HLA or CMV assignments 20 times. In a later analysis, co-occurring TCRs were grouped with DBSCAN, and TCRdist sequence similarity was added when clustering was performed within HLA-allele-positive subsets. Co-occurrence clustering excluded repertoires with fewer than 30,000 or more than 120,000 public chains, plus five with anomalous nucleotide sharing. The immuneACCESS repertoire file appears here via TCRdb, limited to in-frame rearrangements. These files lack a portion of the clones; in checked studies, under half of the deficit traces to unresolved V genes, and the cause of the others is not known. The V and J calls and clone size were taken over from that table, and D and trimming were inferred from the DNA. Here the sample has 60,000 to 70,000 clones; around 80% occur a single time. Around 4.7% of the sample goes to the ten largest clones.

This receptor was taken from a woman aged 30 to 39 in good health and CMV-seronegative. This receptor chain uses TRBV6-5 and TRBJ1-6; 5 matching bases give a weak D call of TRBD1. Sequencing was done on a sample of PBMCs. DNA sequence: TGTGCCAGCAGTTACGGTGGAGGGACCAATTCACCCCTCCACTTT. It codes for CASSYGGGTNSPLHF.